Each of the 2 T cell receptor beta chains below was sequenced from the same sample in a study of CD8+ T cells in alopecia areata. RNA, once extracted, was reverse transcribed into cDNA for use as the sequencing template. The method was immunoSEQ multiplex PCR; TCRdb's version includes in-frame clones alone and lacks a portion of them. The sample records roughly 150,000 clones, about three fifths being singletons. The sequenced sample consisted of CD4+ T cells sorted from blood. These TCRs come from a human donor in good health.

The chain links TRBV29-1 to TRBJ2-5; D remains unclear. Deletions cut 3 bases from V and 7 bases from J, with 9 bases between. The CDR3 has 11 residues. Germline V gene data show CDR1 as SQVTM and CDR2 as ANQGSEA. For the CDR3, the DNA is TGCAGCGTTGACCGGTGGGGGACCCAGTACTTC. This sequence encodes CSVDRWGTQYF.

In this sample, this clone turned up a few times. The rearrangement joins TRBV11-2 to TRBJ2-5; D is undetermined. CDR3 length: 12 residues. The germline CDR1 and CDR2 sequences are SGHAT and FQNNGV. V lost 0 bases to trimming and J lost 7 bases, with 6 bases between them. CDR3 coding DNA: TGTGCCAGCAGCTTAGACCCCGGGACCCAGTACTTC. The encoded protein is CASSLDPGTQYF.